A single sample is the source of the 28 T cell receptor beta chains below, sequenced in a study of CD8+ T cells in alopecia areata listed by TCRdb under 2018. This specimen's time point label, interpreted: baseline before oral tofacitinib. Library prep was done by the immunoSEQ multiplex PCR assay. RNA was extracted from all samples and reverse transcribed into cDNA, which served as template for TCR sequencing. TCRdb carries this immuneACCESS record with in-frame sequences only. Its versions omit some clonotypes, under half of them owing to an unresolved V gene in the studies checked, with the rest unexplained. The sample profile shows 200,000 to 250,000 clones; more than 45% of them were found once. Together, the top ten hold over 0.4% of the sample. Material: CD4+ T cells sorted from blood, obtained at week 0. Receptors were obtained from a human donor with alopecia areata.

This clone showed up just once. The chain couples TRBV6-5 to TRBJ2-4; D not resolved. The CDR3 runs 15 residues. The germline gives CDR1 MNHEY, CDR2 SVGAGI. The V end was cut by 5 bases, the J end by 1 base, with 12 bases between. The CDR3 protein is CASSSPVGAKNIQYF. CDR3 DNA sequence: TGTGCCAGCAGTAGTCCGGTGGGGGCCAAAAACATTCAGTACTTC.

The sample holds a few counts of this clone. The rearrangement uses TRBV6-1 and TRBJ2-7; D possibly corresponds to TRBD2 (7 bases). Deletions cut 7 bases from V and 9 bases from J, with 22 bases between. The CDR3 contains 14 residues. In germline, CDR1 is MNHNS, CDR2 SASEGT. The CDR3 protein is CASTEAGASTTQYF. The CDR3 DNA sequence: TGTGCCAGCACCGAGGCGGGGGCCTCTACGACGCAGTACTTC.

This CDR3 is CASSRDSSSYNSPLHF. The CDR3 bases are TGCGCCAGCAGCCGGGACTCGAGCTCCTATAATTCACCCCTCCACTTT. The J gene is TRBJ1-6, the V gene TRBV5-1, with D maybe TRBD1 (5 bases). Trimming cost V 4 bases and J 0 bases, with 11 bases left between them. Germline-derived CDR1 and CDR2 are SGHRS and YFSETQ. The CDR3 is 16 amino acids.

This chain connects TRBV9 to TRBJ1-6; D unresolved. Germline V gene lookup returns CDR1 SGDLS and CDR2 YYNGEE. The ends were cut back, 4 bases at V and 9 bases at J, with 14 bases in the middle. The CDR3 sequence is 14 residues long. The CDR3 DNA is TGTGCCAGCAGCCCTAGCAAGATTGGTTCACCCCTCCACTTT. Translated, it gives CASSPSKIGSPLHF.

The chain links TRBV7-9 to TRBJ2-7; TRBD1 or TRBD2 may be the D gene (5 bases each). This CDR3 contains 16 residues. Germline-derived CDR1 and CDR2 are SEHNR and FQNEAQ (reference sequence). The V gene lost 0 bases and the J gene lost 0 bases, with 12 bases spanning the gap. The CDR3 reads CASSLAGRTSSYEQYF. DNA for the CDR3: TGTGCCAGCAGCTTAGCGGGACGGACAAGCTCCTACGAGCAGTACTTC. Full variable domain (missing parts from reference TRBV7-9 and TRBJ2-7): DTGVSQNPRHKITKRGQNVTFRCDPISEHNRLYWYRQTLGQGPEFLTYFQNEAQLEKSRLLSDRFSAERPKGSFSTLEIQRTEQGDSAMYLCASSLAGRTSSYEQYFGPGTRLTVT.

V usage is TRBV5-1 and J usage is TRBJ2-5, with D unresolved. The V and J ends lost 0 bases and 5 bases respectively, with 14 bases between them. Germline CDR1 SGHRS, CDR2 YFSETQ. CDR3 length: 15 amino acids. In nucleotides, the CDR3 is TGCGCCAGCAGCTTGGAGTGGGTCAGCAGGGAGACCCAGTACTTC. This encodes CASSLEWVSRETQYF.

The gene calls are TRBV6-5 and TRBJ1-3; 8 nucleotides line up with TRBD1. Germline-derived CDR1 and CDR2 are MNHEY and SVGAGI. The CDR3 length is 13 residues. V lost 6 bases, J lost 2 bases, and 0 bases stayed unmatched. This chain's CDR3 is CASRQGAGNTIYF. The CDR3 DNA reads TGTGCCAGCAGACAGGGGGCTGGAAACACCATATATTTT.

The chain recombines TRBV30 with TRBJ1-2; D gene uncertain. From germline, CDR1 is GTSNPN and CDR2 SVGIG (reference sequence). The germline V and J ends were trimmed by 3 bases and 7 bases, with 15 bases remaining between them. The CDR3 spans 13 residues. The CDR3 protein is CAWSKGGLGGYTF. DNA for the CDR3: TGTGCCTGGAGCAAGGGAGGGTTGGGTGGCTACACCTTC.

The CDR3 DNA follows: TGCAGCGTTGAAGAGGGGAGGGGGCGAGAGCAGTACTTC. The encoded protein is CSVEEGRGREQYF. The gene calls are TRBV29-1 and TRBJ2-7; the D call may be TRBD1 or TRBD2 (7 bases each). This CDR3 comprises 13 residues. Germline-derived CDR1 and CDR2 are SQVTM and ANQGSEA. The V and J ends lost 0 bases and 7 bases respectively, with 13 bases between them.

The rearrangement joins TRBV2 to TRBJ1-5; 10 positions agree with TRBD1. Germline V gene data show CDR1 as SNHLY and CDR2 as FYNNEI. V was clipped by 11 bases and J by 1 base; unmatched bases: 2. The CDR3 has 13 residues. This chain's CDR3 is CAGQGESNQPQHF. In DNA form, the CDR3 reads TGTGCCGGACAGGGGGAGAGCAATCAGCCCCAGCATTTT.

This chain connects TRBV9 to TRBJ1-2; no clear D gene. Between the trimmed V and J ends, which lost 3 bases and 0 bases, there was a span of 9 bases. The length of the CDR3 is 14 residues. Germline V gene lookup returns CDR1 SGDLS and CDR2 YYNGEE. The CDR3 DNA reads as TGTGCCAGCAGCGCGAACCTAGCTAACTATGGCTACACCTTC. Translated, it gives CASSANLANYGYTF.

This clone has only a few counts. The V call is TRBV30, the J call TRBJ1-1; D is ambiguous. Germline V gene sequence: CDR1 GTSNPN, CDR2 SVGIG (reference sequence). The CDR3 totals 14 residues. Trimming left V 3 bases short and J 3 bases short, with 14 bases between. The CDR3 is CAWRDLYVHTEAFF. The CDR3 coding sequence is TGTGCCTGGAGGGACCTCTACGTTCACACTGAAGCTTTCTTT.

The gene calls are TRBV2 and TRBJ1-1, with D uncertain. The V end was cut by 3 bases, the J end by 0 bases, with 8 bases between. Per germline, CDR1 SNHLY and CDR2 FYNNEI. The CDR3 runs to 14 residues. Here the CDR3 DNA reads TGTGCCAGCAGTGACTCCCGGCTGAACACTGAAGCTTTCTTT. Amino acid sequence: CASSDSRLNTEAFF.

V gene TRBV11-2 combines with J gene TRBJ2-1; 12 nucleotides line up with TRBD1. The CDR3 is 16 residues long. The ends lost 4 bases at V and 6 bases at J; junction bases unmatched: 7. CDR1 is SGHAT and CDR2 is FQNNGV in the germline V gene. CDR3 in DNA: TGTGCCAGCAGCTCCGGGACAGGGGGCGGTTTCAATGAGCAGTTCTTC. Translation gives CASSSGTGGGFNEQFF.

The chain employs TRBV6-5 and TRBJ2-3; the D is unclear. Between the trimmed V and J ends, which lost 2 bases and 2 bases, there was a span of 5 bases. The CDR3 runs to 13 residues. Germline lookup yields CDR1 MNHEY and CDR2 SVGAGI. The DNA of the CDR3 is TGTGCCAGCAGTTACCCGAACACAGATACGCAGTATTTT. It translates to CASSYPNTDTQYF.

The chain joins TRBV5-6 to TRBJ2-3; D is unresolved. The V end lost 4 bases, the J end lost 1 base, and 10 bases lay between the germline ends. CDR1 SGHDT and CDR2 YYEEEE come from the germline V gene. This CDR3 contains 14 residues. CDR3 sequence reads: CASSRTHGTDTQYF. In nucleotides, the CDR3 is TGTGCCAGCAGCCGGACGCACGGCACAGATACGCAGTATTTT.

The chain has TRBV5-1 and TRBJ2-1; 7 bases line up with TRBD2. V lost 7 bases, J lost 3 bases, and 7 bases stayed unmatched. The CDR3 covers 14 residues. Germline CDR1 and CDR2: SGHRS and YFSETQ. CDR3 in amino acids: CASGPGLIYNEQFF. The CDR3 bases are TGCGCCAGCGGCCCGGGACTAATCTACAATGAGCAGTTCTTC.

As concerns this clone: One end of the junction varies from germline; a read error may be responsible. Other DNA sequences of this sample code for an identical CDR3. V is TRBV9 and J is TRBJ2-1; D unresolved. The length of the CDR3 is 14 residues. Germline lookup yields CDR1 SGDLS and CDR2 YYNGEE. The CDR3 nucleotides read TGTGCCAGCACCTCGGTAGATTTCAACAACGAGCAGTTCTTC. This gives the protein CASTSVDFNNEQFF.

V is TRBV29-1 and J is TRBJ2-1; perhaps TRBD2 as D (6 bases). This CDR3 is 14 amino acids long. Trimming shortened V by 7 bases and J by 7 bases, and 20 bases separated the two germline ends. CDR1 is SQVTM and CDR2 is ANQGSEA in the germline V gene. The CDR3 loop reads CSGSVRLGVNEQFF. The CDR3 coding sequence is TGCAGCGGGTCGGTGAGACTAGGGGTAAATGAGCAGTTCTTC.

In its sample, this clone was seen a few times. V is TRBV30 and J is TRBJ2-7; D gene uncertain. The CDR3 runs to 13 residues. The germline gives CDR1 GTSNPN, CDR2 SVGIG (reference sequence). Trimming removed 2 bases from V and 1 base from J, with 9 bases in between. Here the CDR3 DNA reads TGTGCCTGGAGTAAGGCGCAGTCCTACGAGCAGTACTTC. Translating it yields CAWSKAQSYEQYF.

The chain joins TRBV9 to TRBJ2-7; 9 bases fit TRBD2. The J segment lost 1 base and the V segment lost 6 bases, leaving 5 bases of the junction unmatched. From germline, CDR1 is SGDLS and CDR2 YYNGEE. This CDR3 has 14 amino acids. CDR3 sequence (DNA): TGTGCCAGCACCATGGGACTAGCTTCCTACGAGCAGTACTTC. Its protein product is CASTMGLASYEQYF.

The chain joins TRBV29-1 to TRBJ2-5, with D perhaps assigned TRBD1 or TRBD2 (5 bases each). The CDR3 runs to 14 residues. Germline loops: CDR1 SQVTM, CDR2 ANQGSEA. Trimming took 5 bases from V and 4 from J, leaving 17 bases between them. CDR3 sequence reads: CSVPPGPWGETQYF. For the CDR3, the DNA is TGCAGCGTTCCTCCGGGACCCTGGGGAGAGACCCAGTACTTC. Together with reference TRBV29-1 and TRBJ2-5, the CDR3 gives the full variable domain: SAVISQKPSRDICQRGTSLTIQCQVDSQVTMMFWYRQQPGQSLTLIATANQGSEATYESGFVIDKFPISRPNLTFSTLTVSNMSPEDSSIYLCSVPPGPWGETQYFGPGTRLLVL.

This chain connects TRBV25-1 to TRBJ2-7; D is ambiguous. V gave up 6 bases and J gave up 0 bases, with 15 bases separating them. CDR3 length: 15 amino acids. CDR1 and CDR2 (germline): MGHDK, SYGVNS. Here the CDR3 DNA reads TGTGCCAGCAGGCCCTCAGGCCCTACCTCCTACGAGCAGTACTTC. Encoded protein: CASRPSGPTSYEQYF.

The CDR3 reads CASSFSGTRETQYF. The CDR3 DNA reads as TGTGCCAGCAGCTTCTCCGGGACGCGAGAGACCCAGTACTTC. V usage is TRBV7-6 and J usage is TRBJ2-5; perhaps D is TRBD1 or TRBD2 (5 bases each). CDR1 is SGHVS, CDR2 FNYEAQ, per germline. V shed 3 bases and J shed 4 bases, with 12 bases lying between them. CDR3 length: 14 amino acids.

The CDR3: CSVVEGVTQYF. DNA for the CDR3: TGCAGCGTTGTTGAGGGCGTGACCCAGTACTTC. The chain recombines TRBV29-1 with TRBJ2-5, with D possibly matching TRBD2 (5 bases). V dropped 4 bases and J dropped 7 bases, with 10 bases sitting between them. Looked up from germline, CDR1 is SQVTM and CDR2 is ANQGSEA. The CDR3 has 11 residues.

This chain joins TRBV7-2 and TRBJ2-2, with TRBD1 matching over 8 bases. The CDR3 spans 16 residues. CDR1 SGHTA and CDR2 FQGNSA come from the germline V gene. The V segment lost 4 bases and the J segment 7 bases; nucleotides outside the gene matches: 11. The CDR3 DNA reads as TGTGCCAGCAGCTCAGCTCGACAGGGGTTGGTCGGGGAGCTGTTTTTT. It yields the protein CASSSARQGLVGELFF.

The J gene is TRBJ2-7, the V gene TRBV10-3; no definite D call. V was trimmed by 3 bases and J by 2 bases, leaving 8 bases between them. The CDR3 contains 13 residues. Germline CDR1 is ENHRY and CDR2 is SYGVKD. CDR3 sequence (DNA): TGTGCCATCAGTGAAGGATTCCCCTACGAGCAGTACTTC. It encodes CAISEGFPYEQYF.

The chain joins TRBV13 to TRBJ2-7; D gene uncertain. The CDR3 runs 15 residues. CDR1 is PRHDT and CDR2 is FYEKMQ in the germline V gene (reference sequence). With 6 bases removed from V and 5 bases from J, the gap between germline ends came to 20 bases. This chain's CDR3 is CASRATGRRRDEQYF. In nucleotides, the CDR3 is TGTGCCAGCAGAGCCACCGGACGTAGAAGGGACGAGCAGTACTTC.